The 24 T cell receptor beta chains below come from one sample, sequenced in a study of blood T cell repertoires in COVID-19. Data came from immunoSEQ multiplex PCR; TCRdb stores just in-frame clones and leaves some out. The data hold over 250,000 clones, with approximately 88% observed a single time. The sequencing sample was made of peripheral blood. Source of these receptors: a woman in her thirties with acute or convalescent COVID-19.

V is TRBV13 and J is TRBJ1-2, with 7 bases fitting TRBD1. CDR1 and CDR2 from the germline V gene are PRHDT and FYEKMQ (reference sequence). V was clipped by 8 bases and J by 4 bases; unmatched bases: 10. This CDR3 region has 14 residues. CDR3 DNA: TGTGCCAGCGGAGAGGGGGCGCAGACCTATGGCTACACCTTC. Protein product: CASGEGAQTYGYTF.

This sequence joins TRBV19 and TRBJ2-5, with 11 bases aligning to TRBD1. Losses at the gene ends were 4 bases for V and 4 bases for J; bases not matched to a gene: 8. From germline, CDR1 is LNHDA and CDR2 SQIVND (reference sequence). The CDR3 has 16 residues. DNA for the CDR3: TGTGCCAGTAGTAGTCGGACAGGGGGCGCTTCAGAGACCCAGTACTTC. Translation: CASSSRTGGASETQYF.

This CDR3 reads CASSLTGVANEKLFF. The CDR3 bases are TGTGCCAGTAGTCTCACAGGGGTGGCTAATGAAAAACTGTTTTTT. This chain connects TRBV19 to TRBJ1-4; 7 nucleotides agree with TRBD1. The germline V gene has CDR1 LNHDA and CDR2 SQIVND (reference sequence). Unmatched junction bases numbered 6, after V lost 5 bases and J lost 3 bases. The CDR3 loop spans 15 amino acids.

This sequence joins TRBV6-5 and TRBJ1-5; D gene uncertain. CDR3 length equals 13 residues. CDR1 MNHEY and CDR2 SVGAGI come from the germline V gene. V was cut by 7 bases and J by 8 bases, with 15 bases left in between. The CDR3 loop reads CASTLAPFEPQHF. CDR3 DNA: TGTGCCAGCACCCTAGCCCCGTTTGAGCCCCAGCATTTT.

The DNA for the CDR3 is TGTGCCAGCAGCGACTATAAACAGGGACTAGCGCATCAGGGGCCTACCTACGAGCAGTACTTC. Its protein is CASSDYKQGLAHQGPTYEQYF. The V gene is TRBV7-6, the J gene TRBJ2-7; the match to TRBD2 covers 10 bases. The ends lost 5 bases at V and 2 bases at J; junction bases unmatched: 24. This CDR3 contains 21 residues. The germline CDR1 and CDR2 sequences are SGHVS and FNYEAQ. The full variable domain, completed using reference TRBV7-6 and TRBJ2-7, is GAGVSQSPRYKVTKRGQDVALRCDPISGHVSLYWYRQALGQGPEFLTYFNYEAQQDKSGLPNDRFSAERPEGSISTLTIQRTEQRDSAMYRCASSDYKQGLAHQGPTYEQYFGPGTRLTVT.

CDR3 in amino acids: CASSLDRVVDEQYF. The CDR3 DNA is TGTGCCAGCAGCCTGGACAGGGTGGTCGACGAGCAGTACTTC. The V and J genes are TRBV28 and TRBJ2-7, with 8 bases fitting TRBD1. The V and J ends lost 6 bases and 5 bases, in that order; junction bases with no gene match: 9. The CDR3 consists of 14 residues. Germline loops: CDR1 MDHEN, CDR2 SYDVKM.

The rearrangement links TRBV6-5 to TRBJ1-5, with 7 bases identical to TRBD1. The CDR3 runs 14 residues. The germline gives CDR1 MNHEY, CDR2 SVGAGI. V lost 8 bases to trimming and J lost 0 bases; unmatched junction nucleotides: 4. This chain's CDR3 is CASSRGNSNQPQHF. The CDR3 DNA follows: TGTGCCAGCTCCAGGGGGAATAGCAATCAGCCCCAGCATTTT.

The chain recombines TRBV24-1 with TRBJ2-3, with D tentatively TRBD1 (5 bases). Trimming left V 4 bases short and J 4 bases short, with 11 bases between. The germline V gene encodes CDR1 KGHDR and CDR2 SFDVKD. CDR3 length equals 14 residues. CDR3: CATSEGRVADTQYF. In nucleotides, the CDR3 is TGTGCCACCAGTGAGGGCAGGGTGGCAGATACGCAGTATTTT.

The CDR3 coding sequence is TGCGCCAGCAGTGAGTTAGGGAGAGGCAATTCACCCCTCCACTTT. Its translation is CASSELGRGNSPLHF. The chain recombines TRBV10-2 with TRBJ1-6; D unclear. Germline assignment: CDR1 WSHSY and CDR2 SAAADI. CDR3 length equals 15 residues. V was pared by 1 base and J by 7 bases, with 11 bases between.

The J gene is TRBJ1-5, the V gene TRBV11-2; 7 bases line up with TRBD1. Trimming removed 7 bases from V and 4 bases from J; junction bases left unmatched: 10. CDR1 is SGHAT, CDR2 FQNNGV, per germline. The length of the CDR3 is 15 residues. The CDR3 DNA follows: TGTGCCAGCACCCCGGACAGGCCCTCTAATCAGCCCCAGCATTTT. As protein: CASTPDRPSNQPQHF.

The V gene is TRBV5-1, the J gene TRBJ1-1; D gene unclear. CDR1 and CDR2 from the germline V gene are SGHRS and YFSETQ. Trimming removed 2 bases from V and 0 bases from J, with 11 bases in between. CDR3 length: 15 residues. CDR3 protein: CASSFSTGLNTEAFF. CDR3 sequence (DNA): TGCGCCAGCAGCTTCTCGACGGGTCTGAACACTGAAGCTTTCTTT.

This clone was seen a few times. The J gene is TRBJ2-7, the V gene TRBV4-2; 7 bases are shared with TRBD2. Germline loops: CDR1 LGHNA, CDR2 YNFKEQ. V lost 1 base to trimming and J lost 0 bases; unmatched junction nucleotides: 3. The length of the CDR3 is 15 residues. The CDR3, as DNA: TGTGCCAGCAGCCAAGGGCTAGCGGACTCCTACGAGCAGTACTTC. Protein product: CASSQGLADSYEQYF.

The V gene is TRBV6-2 or TRBV6-3, the J gene TRBJ2-4, with 8 bases that match TRBD1. CDR3 length: 18 amino acids. The V gene end was trimmed by 2 bases and the J gene end by 2 bases; junction bases not matched to a gene: 11. Germline assignment: CDR1 MNHEY and CDR2 SVGEGT. The CDR3 DNA reads as TGTGCCAGCAGTTACACTCAGGGGGCGCATGAGTCCAAAAACATTCAGTACTTC. It yields the protein CASSYTQGAHESKNIQYF.

This clone was observed a single time. The V and J genes are TRBV3-1 (or the pseudogene TRBV3-2) and TRBJ2-5, with 11 bases that match TRBD2. Germline V gene sequence: CDR1 LGHDT, CDR2 YNNKEL (reference sequence). Trimming cost V 4 bases and J 5 bases; bases outside gene matches: 6. The CDR3 runs 15 residues. The CDR3 region has the DNA TGTGCCAGCAGCCGTAGCGGGAGGGCGGAGGAGACCCAGTACTTC. It is translated as CASSRSGRAEETQYF.

The chain recombines TRBV3-1 (or the pseudogene TRBV3-2) with TRBJ2-1; tentative D call: TRBD2 (6 bases). The CDR3 runs 14 residues. V was cut by 5 bases and J by 3 bases, with 11 bases left in between. CDR1 and CDR2 (germline): LGHDT, YNNKEL (reference sequence). CDR3 sequence reads: CASSETSNYNEQFF. Written as DNA, the CDR3 is TGTGCCAGCAGCGAGACTAGTAACTACAATGAGCAGTTCTTC.

The chain recombines TRBV6-2 or TRBV6-3 with TRBJ2-1; 10 bases map to TRBD1. V gave up 2 bases and J gave up 3 bases; unmatched junction bases: 7. CDR3 length: 17 amino acids. Germline-derived CDR1 and CDR2 are MNHEY and SVGEGT. The DNA of the CDR3 is TGTGCCAGCAGTTACAGACAGGGGGCGGTAGTCTACAATGAGCAGTTCTTC. Translation: CASSYRQGAVVYNEQFF.

The chain has TRBV24-1 and TRBJ1-1, with D perhaps TRBD1 (6 bases). The V gene lost 0 bases and the J gene lost 3 bases, with 16 bases spanning the gap. This CDR3 is built from 17 residues. CDR1 is KGHDR, CDR2 SFDVKD, per germline. The CDR3 is CATSDLGFGGGYTEAFF. CDR3 sequence (DNA): TGTGCCACCAGTGATTTGGGGTTCGGGGGGGGCTACACTGAAGCTTTCTTT.

The gene calls are TRBV11-3 and TRBJ2-2, with unresolved D. CDR3 length: 14 amino acids. Germline lookup yields CDR1 SGHNT and CDR2 YENEEA. V gave up 5 bases and J gave up 5 bases, with 12 bases separating them. The CDR3 is CASSRLGRTGELFF. As DNA, the CDR3 is TGTGCCAGCAGCCGACTTGGCCGTACCGGGGAGCTGTTTTTT.

This chain uses TRBV5-6 with TRBJ2-1, with D unclear. Germline CDR1 and CDR2: SGHDT and YYEEEE. The germline V and J ends were trimmed by 2 bases and 4 bases, with 13 bases remaining between them. The CDR3 contains 15 residues. DNA for the CDR3: TGTGCCAGCAGCTTACGTGGGCCCCTTTACAATGAGCAGTTCTTC. Residues: CASSLRGPLYNEQFF. Based on the CDR3 plus reference TRBV5-6 and TRBJ2-1, the full variable domain is DAGVTQSPTHLIKTRGQQVTLRCSPKSGHDTVSWYQQALGQGPQFIFQYYEEEERQRGNFPDRFSGHQFPNYSSELNVNALLLGDSALYLCASSLRGPLYNEQFFGPGTRLTVL.

This clone has only one observation. V usage is TRBV30 and J usage is TRBJ2-2; TRBD2 agrees at 11 bases. Germline V CDR1 and CDR2: GTSNPN, SVGIG (reference sequence). This CDR3 has 18 residues. V shed 4 bases, J shed 5 bases, and the junction held 15 bases outside the gene matches. The CDR3 here is CAWISGTSGYPRTGELFF. Written as DNA, the CDR3 is TGTGCCTGGATATCCGGGACTAGCGGATACCCGAGGACCGGGGAGCTGTTTTTT.

This sequence joins TRBV7-8 and TRBJ2-1; tentatively, D is TRBD2 (5 bases). The CDR3 loop spans 14 amino acids. Trimming took 5 bases from V and 9 from J, leaving 17 bases between them. Per the germline V gene, CDR1 is SGHVS and CDR2 is FQNEAQ. The CDR3 coding sequence is TGTGCCAGCAGCCACGACGGGGTTCGTGTTGAGCAGTTCTTC. Encoded protein: CASSHDGVRVEQFF. Based on the CDR3 plus reference TRBV7-8 and TRBJ2-1, the full variable domain is GAGVSQSPRYKVAKRGQDVALRCDPISGHVSLFWYQQALGQGPEFLTYFQNEAQLDKSGLPSDRFFAERPEGSVSTLKIQRTQQEDSAVYLCASSHDGVRVEQFFGPGTRLTVL.

This rearrangement joins TRBV7-2 to TRBJ2-7; perhaps TRBD2 as D (6 bases). V was cut by 0 bases and J by 0 bases, with 15 bases left in between. This CDR3 spans 17 amino acids. Germline CDR1 reads SGHTA; CDR2 reads FQGNSA. Here the CDR3 reads CASSLAVLAGTSYEQYF. The CDR3 coding sequence is TGTGCCAGCAGCTTAGCTGTTCTTGCGGGGACCTCCTACGAGCAGTACTTC.

This chain uses TRBV5-1 with TRBJ2-1, with 8 bases identical to TRBD1. Trimming took 8 bases from V and 7 from J; bases not matched to a gene: 2. The germline V gene encodes CDR1 SGHRS and CDR2 YFSETQ. CDR3 length: 11 residues. The CDR3, as DNA: TGCGCCAGTCGACAGGGGAATGAGCAGTTCTTC. This codes for CASRQGNEQFF.

This clone was detected once. The chain carries TRBV9 and TRBJ1-2; perhaps TRBD1 as D (6 bases). Germline CDR1 reads SGDLS; CDR2 reads YYNGEE. This CDR3 is 16 amino acids long. Between the trimmed V and J ends, which lost 0 bases and 9 bases, there was a span of 21 bases. The CDR3: CASSVATDSQLWSYTF. The CDR3 DNA reads TGTGCCAGCAGCGTAGCTACGGACAGCCAACTATGGAGCTACACCTTC.